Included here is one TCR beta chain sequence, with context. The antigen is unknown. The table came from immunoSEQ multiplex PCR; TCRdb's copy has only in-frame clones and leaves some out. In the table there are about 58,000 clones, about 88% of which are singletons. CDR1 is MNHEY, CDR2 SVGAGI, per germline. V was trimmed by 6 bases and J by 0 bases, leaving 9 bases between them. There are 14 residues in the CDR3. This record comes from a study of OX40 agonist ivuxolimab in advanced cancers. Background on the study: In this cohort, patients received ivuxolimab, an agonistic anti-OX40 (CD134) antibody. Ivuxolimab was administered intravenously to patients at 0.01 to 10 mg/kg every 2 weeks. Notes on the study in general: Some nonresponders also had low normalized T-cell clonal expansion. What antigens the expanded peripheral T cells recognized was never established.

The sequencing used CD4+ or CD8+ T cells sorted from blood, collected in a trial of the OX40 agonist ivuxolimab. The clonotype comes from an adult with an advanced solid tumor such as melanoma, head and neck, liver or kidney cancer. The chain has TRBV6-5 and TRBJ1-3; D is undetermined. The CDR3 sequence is CASRHYSSGNTIYF. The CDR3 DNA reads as TGTGCCAGCAGACACTACAGCTCTGGAAACACCATATATTTT.